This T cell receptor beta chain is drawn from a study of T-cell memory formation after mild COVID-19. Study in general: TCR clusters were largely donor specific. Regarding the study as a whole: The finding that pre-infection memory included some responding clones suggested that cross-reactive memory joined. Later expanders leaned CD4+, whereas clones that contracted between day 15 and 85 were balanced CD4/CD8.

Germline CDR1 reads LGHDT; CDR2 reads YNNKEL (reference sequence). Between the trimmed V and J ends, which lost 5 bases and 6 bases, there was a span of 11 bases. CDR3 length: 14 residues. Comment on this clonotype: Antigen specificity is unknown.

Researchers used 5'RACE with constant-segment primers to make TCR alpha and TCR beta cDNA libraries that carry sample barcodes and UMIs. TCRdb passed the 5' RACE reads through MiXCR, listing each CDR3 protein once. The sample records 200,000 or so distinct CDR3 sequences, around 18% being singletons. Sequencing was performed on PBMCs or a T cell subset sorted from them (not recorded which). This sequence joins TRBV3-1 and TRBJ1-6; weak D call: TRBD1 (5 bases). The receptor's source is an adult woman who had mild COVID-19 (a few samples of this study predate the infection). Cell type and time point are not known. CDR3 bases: TGTGCCAGCAGCTACGGGGGGAGTAATTCACCCCTCCACTTT. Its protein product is CASSYGGSNSPLHF. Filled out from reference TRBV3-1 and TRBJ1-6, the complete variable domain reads DTAVSQTPKYLVTQMGNDKSIKCEQNLGHDTMYWYKQDSKKFLKIMFSYNNKELIINETVPNRFSPKSPDKAHLNLHINSLELGDSAVYFCASSYGGSNSPLHFGNGTRLTVT.